One TCR beta chain is described in this entry. This record belongs to a study of blood T cell repertoires in COVID-19. This CDR3 comprises 14 residues. V lost 6 bases and J lost 0; bases outside the gene matches: 2. Germline V CDR1 and CDR2: SNHLY, FYNNEI. Sequencing was performed with immunoSEQ multiplex PCR; in TCRdb, only in-frame clones are kept and a portion is missing. This table holds approximately 90,000 clones, over 65% found once. The material sequenced was peripheral blood. The chain employs TRBV2 and TRBJ2-1; 7 nucleotides line up with TRBD1. The receptor comes from a human donor in a cohort sampled during active COVID-19. The CDR3 protein is CASRTGSSYNEQFF. The CDR3 coding sequence is TGTGCCAGCAGGACAGGGAGCTCCTACAATGAGCAGTTCTTC.